Only one count was recorded for the clone carrying this T cell receptor beta chain. The repertoire was sequenced with immunoSEQ multiplex PCR; TCRdb's copy has only in-frame clones and lacks some. The sample carries 410,000 or so clones, roughly 90% recorded once. The trim removed 4 bases at V and 1 base at J, leaving 5 bases unmatched. Germline CDR1 is MGHRA and CDR2 is YSYEKL. CDR3 length: 15 residues. The data originate from a study of blood T cell repertoires in COVID-19. This TCR came from a woman in her thirties or forties with COVID-19, enrolled during active disease. Source material: peripheral blood. V is TRBV4-1 and J is TRBJ1-1, with 8 bases fitting TRBD1. This chain's CDR3 is CASSPGQGWNTEAFF. The CDR3 DNA sequence: TGCGCCAGCAGCCCCGGACAGGGATGGAACACTGAAGCTTTCTTT.